One sample yielded the 25 T cell receptor beta chains listed below, sequenced in a study of identical twins. TCRdb passed the 5' RACE reads through MiXCR, listing each CDR3 protein once. This sample yields about 890,000 distinct CDR3 sequences, of which over 9% are seen a single time; around 1.5% belongs to the top ten. These data also formed part of another study, on yellow fever vaccine responses in identical twins.

The sequencing sample was made of PBMCs. The receptors shown here come from a woman aged 18-29 years in good health.

In its sample, this clonotype was seen a few times. The chain carries TRBV5-1 and TRBJ2-3; 7 positions match TRBD1. The CDR3 covers 15 residues. Per the germline V gene, CDR1 is SGHRS and CDR2 is YFSETQ. V shed 1 base and J 1 base; nucleotides not matched to a gene: 3. CDR3 nucleotide sequence: TGCGCCAGCAGCTTGTGGGACAGAGGCACAGATACGCAGTATTTT. Amino acids: CASSLWDRGTDTQYF.

This clonotype was counted many times. The rearrangement links TRBV12-3 or TRBV12-4 to TRBJ2-7, with D perhaps assigned TRBD1 or TRBD2 (6 bases each). The CDR3 has 16 amino acids. V dropped 7 bases and J dropped 3 bases, with 22 bases sitting between them. DNA for the CDR3: TGTGCCAGCACCACAAACAGGGACTCCTCCATCTACGAGCAGTACTTC. Protein sequence: CASTTNRDSSIYEQYF.

This clonotype turned up a few times. V gene TRBV10-3 combines with J gene TRBJ2-7; D tentatively reads TRBD1 or TRBD2 (5 bases each). CDR1 and CDR2 (germline): ENHRY, SYGVKD. The CDR3 sequence is 14 residues long. With 4 bases removed from V and 6 bases from J, the gap between germline ends came to 16 bases. Here the CDR3 reads CAISVEGWFGEQYF. The DNA of the CDR3 is TGTGCCATCAGTGTTGAGGGGTGGTTTGGCGAGCAGTACTTC.

This chain uses TRBV12-3 or TRBV12-4 with TRBJ2-5; TRBD1 matches at 9 bases. The length of the CDR3 is 15 residues. V dropped 6 bases and J dropped 5; count of bases not matched to a gene: 10. Here the CDR3 reads CASRSGTGTWETQYF. The CDR3 coding sequence is TGTGCCAGCAGATCTGGGACAGGGACGTGGGAGACCCAGTACTTC.

The rearrangement joins TRBV4-1 to TRBJ2-1, with a weak D call TRBD1 (5 bases). The germline gives CDR1 MGHRA, CDR2 YSYEKL. Trimming removed 3 bases from V and 0 bases from J, with 6 bases in between. The CDR3 contains 14 residues. CDR3 residues: CASSQDNSYNEQFF. CDR3 sequence (DNA): TGCGCCAGCAGCCAGGACAACTCCTACAATGAGCAGTTCTTC.

This clonotype was detected a few times. The V and J genes are TRBV10-3 and TRBJ2-1; D may be TRBD1 (5 bases). The CDR3 contains 14 residues. The V gene's germline CDR1 is ENHRY and CDR2 SYGVKD. The V gene lost 5 bases and the J gene lost 6 bases, with 14 bases spanning the gap. The CDR3 loop is CAISSRDLANEQFF. The CDR3 coding sequence is TGTGCCATCAGTTCCAGGGATTTAGCCAATGAGCAGTTCTTC.

V is TRBV28 and J is TRBJ2-4; D may match TRBD1 or TRBD2 (5 bases each). V dropped 5 bases and J dropped 3 bases, with 20 bases sitting between them. The CDR3 is 17 residues long. Germline-derived CDR1 and CDR2 are MDHEN and SYDVKM. This CDR3 reads CASSPRPGPPYKNIQYF. The CDR3 DNA is TGTGCCAGCAGTCCCCGTCCGGGACCACCATACAAAAACATTCAGTACTTC.

J is TRBJ2-6 and V is TRBV12-3 or TRBV12-4; the match to TRBD2 covers 7 bases. Trimming took 5 bases from V and 9 from J; bases not matched to a gene: 4. This CDR3 region has 13 residues. CDR3 amino acids: CASSQGLGNVLTF. CDR3 bases: TGTGCCAGCAGTCAAGGACTAGGCAACGTCCTGACTTTC.

This clonotype was counted ten times or more. The V gene is TRBV12-3 or TRBV12-4, the J gene TRBJ1-1; the D is unclear. Trimming removed 3 bases at V and 1 base at J, with 6 bases between. The CDR3 sequence is 13 residues long. CDR3 in amino acids: CASSFPSNTEAFF. CDR3 DNA: TGTGCCAGCAGTTTCCCCTCGAACACTGAAGCTTTCTTT.

This clonotype has only a few counts. J is TRBJ2-1 and V is TRBV12-3 or TRBV12-4, with TRBD2 identical over 7 bases. The CDR3 totals 14 residues. Trimming took 4 bases from V and 2 from J; bases not matched to a gene: 2. The CDR3 region is CASSWGLTYNEQFF. CDR3 nucleotides: TGTGCCAGCAGTTGGGGACTAACCTACAATGAGCAGTTCTTC.

V gene TRBV20-1 combines with J gene TRBJ2-1; D call uncertain. The CDR3 covers 13 residues. The V end lost 1 base, the J end lost 9 bases, and 13 bases lay between the germline ends. Germline assignment: CDR1 DFQATT and CDR2 SNEGSKA (reference sequence). CDR3 residues: CSARAYGFGEQFF. In nucleotides, the CDR3 is TGCAGTGCTAGAGCATATGGGTTCGGTGAGCAGTTCTTC.

The sample holds a few counts of this clonotype. The J gene is TRBJ1-5, the V gene TRBV9; D remains unclear. Trimming removed 3 bases from V and 3 bases from J, with 16 bases in between. CDR3 length equals 16 residues. In germline, CDR1 is SGDLS, CDR2 YYNGEE. The CDR3 nucleotides read TGTGCCAGCAGCGCGAGCCCAGGTGGCTCCAATCAGCCCCAGCATTTT. Translated: CASSASPGGSNQPQHF.

The chain is built from TRBV5-1 and TRBJ2-7, with 13 bases lining up with TRBD2. The germline CDR1 and CDR2 sequences are SGHRS and YFSETQ. V shed 5 bases and J 3 bases; nucleotides not matched to a gene: 8. This CDR3 has 16 residues. The CDR3 nucleotides are TGCGCCAGCAGAACCGGGACTAGCGGGAAGTTCTACGAGCAGTACTTC. It yields the protein CASRTGTSGKFYEQYF. The whole variable domain, filled in from reference TRBV5-1 and TRBJ2-7, reads KAGVTQTPRYLIKTRGQQVTLSCSPISGHRSVSWYQQTPGQGLQFLFEYFSETQRNKGNFPGRFSGRQFSNSRSEMNVSTLELGDSALYLCASRTGTSGKFYEQYFGPGTRLTVT.

The chain combines TRBV28 with TRBJ2-1; 9 bases map to TRBD1. The CDR3 is 16 residues long. Germline trimming cut 6 bases from V and 8 bases from J; bases unmatched to any gene: 14. CDR1 is MDHEN, CDR2 SYDVKM, per germline. CDR3 DNA: TGTGCCAGCAGGACCCCGGGACAGGGCAAATTCGATGAGCAGTTCTTC. Translated: CASRTPGQGKFDEQFF.

Many counts were recorded for this clonotype. The rearrangement uses TRBV29-1 and TRBJ2-7; perhaps TRBD1 as D (6 bases). Trimming pared 1 base from V and 6 bases from J, leaving 7 bases between. The germline gives CDR1 SQVTM, CDR2 ANQGSEA. The CDR3 consists of 11 residues. This CDR3 reads CSVEVGGEQYV. CDR3 in DNA: TGCAGCGTTGAAGTAGGGGGCGAGCAGTACGTC.

In this sample, this clonotype turned up a few times. This rearrangement joins TRBV27 to TRBJ2-3; TRBD1 agrees at 8 bases. The germline CDR1 and CDR2 sequences are MNHEY and SMNVEV (reference sequence). This CDR3 comprises 15 residues. Trimming cost V 6 bases and J 1 base; bases outside gene matches: 6. The CDR3 sequence is CASRQPGQGTDTQYF. Here the CDR3 DNA reads TGTGCCAGCAGGCAACCGGGACAGGGCACAGATACGCAGTATTTT.

The chain recombines TRBV29-1 with TRBJ1-1; D is uncertain. Germline V gene data show CDR1 as SQVTM and CDR2 as ANQGSEA. The CDR3 extends over 11 amino acids. Trimming shortened V by 1 base and J by 3 bases, and 3 bases separated the two germline ends. CDR3 nucleotide sequence: TGCAGCGTTGAAGTCCACACTGAAGCTTTCTTT. It translates to CSVEVHTEAFF.

This clonotype was seen repeatedly, ten times or more. The rearrangement joins TRBV5-1 to TRBJ2-7; perhaps D is TRBD1 or TRBD2 (5 bases each). V dropped 3 bases and J dropped 1 base, with 11 bases sitting between them. CDR1 and CDR2 (germline): SGHRS, YFSETQ. This CDR3 is built from 14 residues. This CDR3 reads CASSSRDGSYEQYF. CDR3 sequence (DNA): TGCGCCAGCAGCTCTCGGGACGGGTCCTACGAGCAGTACTTC. Full variable domain (remainder filled in from reference TRBV5-1 and TRBJ2-7): KAGVTQTPRYLIKTRGQQVTLSCSPISGHRSVSWYQQTPGQGLQFLFEYFSETQRNKGNFPGRFSGRQFSNSRSEMNVSTLELGDSALYLCASSSRDGSYEQYFGPGTRLTVT.

The rearrangement uses TRBV6-5 and TRBJ2-1; 9 positions match TRBD2. V was clipped by 1 base and J by 5 bases; unmatched bases: 12. Germline V gene data show CDR1 as MNHEY and CDR2 as SVGAGI. There are 18 residues in the CDR3. The CDR3 bases are TGTGCCAGCAGTTACTTAAACCGTGCGGGAGGGGCACACAATGAGCAGTTCTTC. It is translated as CASSYLNRAGGAHNEQFF.

This clonotype was seen more than once but under ten times. The chain links TRBV19 to TRBJ1-5, with D maybe TRBD1 (5 bases). This CDR3 has 15 amino acids. Germline CDR1 is LNHDA and CDR2 is SQIVND (reference sequence). V gave up 4 bases and J gave up 3 bases, with 13 bases separating them. CDR3 coding DNA: TGTGCCAGTAGTACATGGGGGGGGAACAATCAGCCCCAGCATTTT. Translating it yields CASSTWGGNNQPQHF.

V and J are TRBV11-2 and TRBJ1-2; D not certain. The ends were cut back, 3 bases at V and 0 bases at J, with 11 bases in the middle. CDR1 SGHAT and CDR2 FQNNGV come from the germline V gene. The CDR3 is made up of 15 amino acids. In DNA, the CDR3 is TGTGCCAGCAGCTTGGTCCCGAGTACTAACTATGGCTACACCTTC. Translated, it gives CASSLVPSTNYGYTF.

The gene calls are TRBV4-1 and TRBJ2-1; TRBD2 aligns across 7 bases. After removal of 0 bases from V and 14 bases from J, the junction contained 7 bases not matched to a gene. Germline-derived CDR1 and CDR2 are MGHRA and YSYEKL. The CDR3 loop spans 13 amino acids. As DNA, the CDR3 is TGCGCCAGCAGCCAAGATGGGGGACTAAGTAAGTTCTTC. Its protein is CASSQDGGLSKFF.

This clonotype was detected a few times. The V and J genes are TRBV6-5 and TRBJ2-4; D tentatively fits TRBD1 or TRBD2 (5 bases each). The ends were cut back, 3 bases at V and 6 bases at J, with 12 bases in the middle. CDR1 is MNHEY, CDR2 SVGAGI, per germline. CDR3 length: 14 residues. The CDR3 reads CASSYGGPRNIQYF. The CDR3 nucleotides read TGTGCCAGCAGTTATGGGGGACCTAGAAACATTCAGTACTTC.

A few counts support this clonotype. The chain couples TRBV20-1 to TRBJ1-2, with 8 bases identical to TRBD1. The CDR3 has 15 amino acids. The trim removed 0 bases at V and 8 bases at J, leaving 11 bases unmatched. CDR1 and CDR2 (germline): DFQATT, SNEGSKA (reference sequence). CDR3 residues: CSARDKGQGARGYTF. The CDR3 DNA reads TGCAGTGCTAGAGATAAGGGCCAGGGGGCTCGGGGCTACACCTTC.

This clonotype was found a few times. The chain carries TRBV5-1 and TRBJ2-3; D perhaps matches TRBD1 (6 bases). Trimming took 4 bases from V and 6 from J, leaving 18 bases between them. The CDR3 runs to 15 residues. The germline CDR1 and CDR2 sequences are SGHRS and YFSETQ. CDR3 nucleotides: TGCGCCAGCAGCGGAACGACAGGCCTCGGGGATACGCAGTATTTT. This encodes CASSGTTGLGDTQYF.